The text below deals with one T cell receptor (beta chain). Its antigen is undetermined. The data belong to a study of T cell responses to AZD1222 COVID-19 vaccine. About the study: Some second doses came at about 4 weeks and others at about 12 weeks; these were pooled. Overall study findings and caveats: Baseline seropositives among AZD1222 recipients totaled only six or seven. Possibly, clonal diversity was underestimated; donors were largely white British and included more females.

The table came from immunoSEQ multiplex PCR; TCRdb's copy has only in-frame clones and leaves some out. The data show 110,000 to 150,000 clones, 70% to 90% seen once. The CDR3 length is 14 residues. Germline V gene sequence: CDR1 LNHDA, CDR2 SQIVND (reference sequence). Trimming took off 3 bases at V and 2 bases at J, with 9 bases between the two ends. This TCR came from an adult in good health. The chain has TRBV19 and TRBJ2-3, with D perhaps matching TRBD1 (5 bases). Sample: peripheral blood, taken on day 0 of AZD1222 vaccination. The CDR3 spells CASSMGHSTDTQYF. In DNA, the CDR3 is TGTGCCAGTAGTATGGGGCATTCCACAGATACGCAGTATTTT. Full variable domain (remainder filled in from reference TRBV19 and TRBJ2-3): DGGITQSPKYLFRKEGQNVTLSCEQNLNHDAMYWYRQDPGQGLRLIYYSQIVNDFQKGDIAEGYSVSREKKESFPLTVTSAQKNPTAFYLCASSMGHSTDTQYFGPGTRLTVL.